The clone carrying this T cell receptor (beta chain) was observed a handful of times. This entry belongs to a study of identical twins. CDR1 LGHNA and CDR2 YNFKEQ come from the germline V gene. This CDR3 contains 16 residues. Trimming shortened V by 0 bases and J by 3 bases, and 14 bases separated the two germline ends. TCRdb passed the 5' RACE reads through MiXCR, listing each CDR3 protein once. The data show approximately 630,000 distinct CDR3 sequences, 7.1% seen once. The same data also contributed to another study, on yellow fever vaccine responses in identical twins.

The specimen sequenced was PBMCs. The chain has TRBV4-2 and TRBJ1-1; tentative D call: TRBD1 (5 bases). This TCR was sampled from a woman aged 18-29 years in good health. This chain's CDR3 is CASSQEWVGGDTEAFF. The CDR3 nucleotides are TGTGCCAGCAGCCAAGAGTGGGTTGGAGGGGACACTGAAGCTTTCTTT.